These 21 T cell receptor beta chains came from one sample sequenced in a study of shared clonotypes between healthy human individuals. Cells designated naive CD8 were CD45RO-negative and were positively selected for CCR7, with terminally differentiated effector memory CD45RA+ cells excluded. Sequenced by immunoSEQ multiplex PCR; TCRdb stores in-frame clones only, minus some. The table has millions of clones, about 95% seen once; the top ten hold around 1.1%. The sequenced sample consisted of naive CD8+ T cells sorted from blood. These receptors all stem from a man in his late teens or twenties in good health.

The rearrangement joins TRBV27 to TRBJ1-2, with 7 bases that match TRBD1. Germline lookup yields CDR1 MNHEY and CDR2 SMNVEV (reference sequence). J was trimmed by 3 bases and V by 8 bases; bases with no gene match: 6. The CDR3 length is 13 residues. The CDR3 nucleotides read TGTGCCAGCTCACGAGGGGGCGACTATGGCTACACCTTC. It specifies CASSRGGDYGYTF.

Concerning this clone: Other DNA sequences in the same sample also yield this CDR3. The rearrangement links TRBV4-1 to TRBJ2-3; D is unclear. The CDR3 loop spans 11 amino acids. Germline loops: CDR1 MGHRA, CDR2 YSYEKL. V was cut by 3 bases and J by 2 bases, with 0 bases left in between. In DNA form, the CDR3 reads TGCGCCAGCAGCCACACAGATACGCAGTATTTT. This codes for CASSHTDTQYF.

The V gene is TRBV30, the J gene TRBJ1-2; D might be TRBD1 (6 bases). The CDR3 consists of 17 residues. CDR1 GTSNPN and CDR2 SVGIG come from the germline V gene (reference sequence). V lost 0 bases, J lost 0 bases, and 17 bases lay in between. The CDR3 loop reads CAWSVLLTWTANYGYTF. DNA of the CDR3: TGTGCCTGGAGTGTACTTTTAACTTGGACAGCTAACTATGGCTACACCTTC.

The chain has TRBV5-4 and TRBJ2-7; D assignment may be TRBD1 or TRBD2 (6 bases each). The CDR3 runs to 15 residues. V lost 1 base and J 0 bases, leaving 11 bases between the germline ends. CDR1 and CDR2 from the germline V gene are SGHNT and YYREEE (reference sequence). CDR3 residues: CASSLNRGLSYEQYF. The CDR3 DNA reads as TGTGCCAGCAGCTTGAACCGGGGGCTCTCCTACGAGCAGTACTTC. Full variable domain (remainder filled in from reference TRBV5-4 and TRBJ2-7): ETGVTQSPTHLIKTRGQQVTLRCSSQSGHNTVSWYQQALGQGPQFIFQYYREEENGRGNFPPRFSGLQFPNYSSELNVNALELDDSALYLCASSLNRGLSYEQYFGPGTRLTVT.

The chain joins TRBV27 to TRBJ2-1; D is perhaps TRBD2 (6 bases). CDR1 MNHEY and CDR2 SMNVEV come from the germline V gene (reference sequence). This CDR3 region has 14 residues. Trimming removed 6 bases at V and 3 bases at J, with 12 bases between. The chain's CDR3 is CASRAGSIYNEQFF. The DNA of the CDR3 is TGTGCCAGCAGAGCGGGCTCAATCTACAATGAGCAGTTCTTC.

The J gene is TRBJ2-7, the V gene TRBV6-5; tentatively, D is TRBD2 (6 bases). The germline V gene encodes CDR1 MNHEY and CDR2 SVGAGI. CDR3 length equals 14 residues. Trimming cost V 1 base and J 3 bases, with 10 bases left between them. CDR3 loop: CASSYYGGNYEQYF. DNA of the CDR3: TGTGCCAGCAGTTACTACGGAGGGAACTACGAGCAGTACTTC.

The chain joins TRBV27 to TRBJ2-1; the D call may be TRBD1 or TRBD2 (5 bases each). CDR1 is MNHEY and CDR2 is SMNVEV in the germline V gene (reference sequence). Trimming pared 5 bases from V and 6 bases from J, leaving 14 bases between. The CDR3 loop spans 14 amino acids. The CDR3 sequence is CASSVRDGLNEQFF. The CDR3 DNA sequence: TGTGCCAGCAGTGTCAGGGACGGGCTCAATGAGCAGTTCTTC.

The J gene is TRBJ2-2, the V gene TRBV7-9; 11 bases align to TRBD1. This CDR3 contains 15 residues. Germline V gene lookup returns CDR1 SEHNR and CDR2 FQNEAQ (reference sequence). Germline trimming cut 4 bases from V and 5 bases from J; bases unmatched to any gene: 3. In nucleotides, the CDR3 is TGTGCCAGCAGCTGGACAGGGGGCAGTACCGGGGAGCTGTTTTTT. Amino acid sequence: CASSWTGGSTGELFF.

The rearrangement uses TRBV13 and TRBJ1-6; 8 positions agree with TRBD1. The J segment lost 0 bases and the V segment lost 5 bases, leaving 6 bases of the junction unmatched. This CDR3 has 17 amino acids. CDR1 and CDR2 from the germline V gene are PRHDT and FYEKMQ (reference sequence). DNA of the CDR3: TGTGCCAGCAGCCTCAGGACAGGGCTCTCCTATAATTCACCCCTCCACTTT. It translates to CASSLRTGLSYNSPLHF.

V is TRBV30 and J is TRBJ2-7; D is perhaps TRBD2 (5 bases). This CDR3 has 15 amino acids. Germline loops: CDR1 GTSNPN, CDR2 SVGIG (reference sequence). V was clipped by 0 bases and J by 0 bases, with 12 bases between them. The CDR3 protein is CAWSVLGQSSYEQYF. CDR3 DNA: TGTGCCTGGAGTGTACTAGGCCAGAGCTCCTACGAGCAGTACTTC.

V usage is TRBV4-3 and J usage is TRBJ2-2; perhaps TRBD1 as D (6 bases). The CDR3 contains 15 residues. Germline V gene sequence: CDR1 LGHNA, CDR2 YSLEER. Trimming cost V 1 base and J 1 base, with 7 bases left between them. CDR3 in DNA: TGCGCCAGCAGCCAAGGGACAGTGAACACCGGGGAGCTGTTTTTT. Amino acids: CASSQGTVNTGELFF.

The V call is TRBV25-1, the J call TRBJ1-1; possibly TRBD1 for D (6 bases). The CDR3 extends over 16 amino acids. The germline gives CDR1 MGHDK, CDR2 SYGVNS. V lost 4 bases, J lost 1 base, and 16 bases lay in between. The CDR3 spells CASSARDTGPNTEAFF. The CDR3 DNA reads as TGTGCCAGCAGTGCCCGGGACACAGGTCCGAACACTGAAGCTTTCTTT.

The chain has TRBV5-1 and TRBJ2-3, with 15 bases that match TRBD2. CDR1 SGHRS and CDR2 YFSETQ come from the germline V gene. Trimming at V came to 4 bases and at J to 5 bases, leaving 20 bases not matched to a gene. This CDR3 has 21 amino acids. The CDR3 DNA is TGCGCCAGCAGCCACCTGCAAAATGTTGGACTAGCGGGAGGGTACGGAGATACGCAGTATTTT. Translating it yields CASSHLQNVGLAGGYGDTQYF.

The rearrangement links TRBV7-2 to TRBJ2-2, with 12 bases fitting TRBD2. This CDR3 comprises 18 residues. The trim removed 5 bases at V and 0 bases at J, leaving 7 bases unmatched. Looked up from germline, CDR1 is SGHTA and CDR2 is FQGNSA. CDR3 sequence: CASSPGLAGLANTGELFF. In nucleotides, the CDR3 is TGTGCCAGCAGCCCTGGACTAGCGGGACTCGCGAACACCGGGGAGCTGTTTTTT.

The gene calls are TRBV11-3 and TRBJ2-5; D might be TRBD2 (5 bases). Germline V gene sequence: CDR1 SGHNT, CDR2 YENEEA. The CDR3 is made up of 14 amino acids. Deletions cut 5 bases from V and 4 bases from J, with 14 bases between. CDR3 sequence reads: CASSIGLGRETQYF. CDR3 DNA: TGTGCCAGCAGCATTGGCCTAGGGAGAGAGACCCAGTACTTC.

The chain carries TRBV5-6 and TRBJ1-1; 8 bases line up with TRBD1. Germline-derived CDR1 and CDR2 are SGHDT and YYEEEE. The V segment lost 0 bases and the J segment 5 bases; nucleotides outside the gene matches: 6. The CDR3 has 15 amino acids. CDR3 nucleotide sequence: TGTGCCAGCAGCTTGGCGCGGACAGGGATTACTGAAGCTTTCTTT. Its translation is CASSLARTGITEAFF.

The rearrangement joins TRBV6-1 to TRBJ2-7; D gene ambiguous. The germline V gene encodes CDR1 MNHNS and CDR2 SASEGT. Trimming removed 5 bases at V and 6 bases at J, with 8 bases between. This CDR3 contains 11 residues. CDR3: CASSLSAEQYF. The CDR3 DNA sequence: TGTGCCAGCAGTCTCTCGGCCGAGCAGTACTTC.

This rearrangement joins TRBV6-4 to TRBJ2-5; D gene uncertain. The V gene lost 8 bases and the J gene lost 5 bases, with 9 bases spanning the gap. The CDR3 loop spans 11 amino acids. CDR1 and CDR2 from the germline V gene are MRHNA and SNTAGT. CDR3 region: CASALWETQYF. CDR3 in DNA: TGTGCCAGCGCCTTGTGGGAGACCCAGTACTTC.

The chain couples TRBV7-6 to TRBJ2-3; D ambiguous. The length of the CDR3 is 12 residues. V lost 5 bases and J lost 9, with 12 bases in between. CDR1 SGHVS and CDR2 FNYEAQ come from the germline V gene. The CDR3 spells CASSAPISTQYF. In DNA, the CDR3 is TGTGCCAGCAGCGCGCCCATTAGCACGCAGTATTTT.

The CDR3 protein is CASSPRTSGDEQYF. In DNA, the CDR3 is TGTGCCAGCAGCCCACGGACTAGCGGGGACGAGCAGTACTTC. This chain links TRBV7-8 with TRBJ2-7; 12 bases line up with TRBD2. J was trimmed by 5 bases and V by 5 bases; bases with no gene match: 4. CDR3 length: 14 amino acids. In germline, CDR1 is SGHVS, CDR2 FQNEAQ.

V usage is TRBV4-3 and J usage is TRBJ2-1; 11 bases line up with TRBD2. This CDR3 spans 20 amino acids. J lost 1 base, V lost 0 bases, and 11 bases had no gene match. CDR1 is LGHNA, CDR2 YSLEER, per germline. The CDR3 DNA sequence: TGCGCCAGCAGCCAAGAACGAACTAGCGGGAGATCAGGGTCCTACAATGAGCAGTTCTTC. It is translated as CASSQERTSGRSGSYNEQFF.